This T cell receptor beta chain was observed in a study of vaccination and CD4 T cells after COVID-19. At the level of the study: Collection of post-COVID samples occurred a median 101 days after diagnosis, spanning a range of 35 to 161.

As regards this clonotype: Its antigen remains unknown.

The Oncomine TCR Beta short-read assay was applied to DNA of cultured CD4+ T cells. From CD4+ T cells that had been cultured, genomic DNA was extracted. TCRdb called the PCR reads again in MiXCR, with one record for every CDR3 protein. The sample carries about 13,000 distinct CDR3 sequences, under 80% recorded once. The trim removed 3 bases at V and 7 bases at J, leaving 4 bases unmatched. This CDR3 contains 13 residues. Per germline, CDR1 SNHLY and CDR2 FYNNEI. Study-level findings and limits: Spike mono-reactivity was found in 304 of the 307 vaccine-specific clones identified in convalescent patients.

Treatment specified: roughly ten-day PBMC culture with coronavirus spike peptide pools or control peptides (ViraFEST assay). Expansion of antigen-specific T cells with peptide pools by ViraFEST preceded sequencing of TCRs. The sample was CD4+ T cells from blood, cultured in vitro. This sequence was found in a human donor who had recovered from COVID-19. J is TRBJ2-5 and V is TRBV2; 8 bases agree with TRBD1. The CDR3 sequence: CASSEGQVGTQYF. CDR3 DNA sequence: TGTGCCAGCAGTGAGGGACAGGTTGGGACCCAGTACTTC.